This TCR beta chain was sequenced for a study of sequential checkpoint blockade in melanoma. Across the study: Twenty-two patients had matched tumor biopsies before treatment and at week 13 after nivolumab or ipilimumab alone.

Per germline, CDR1 MNHGY and CDR2 SAAAGT. The CDR3 has 16 amino acids. Trimming pared 2 bases from V and 2 bases from J, leaving 12 bases between. Treatment in this sample: randomized to nivolumab then ipilimumab (arm A) or the reverse (arm B). Sequencing was performed with immunoSEQ multiplex PCR; in TCRdb, only in-frame clones are kept and a portion is missing. The sample lists roughly 450 clones; 20% to 30% were seen once. The sample was tumor tissue (inferred from file names), taken from a patient given nivolumab and ipilimumab in sequence. The chain combines TRBV6-8 with TRBJ2-2; no definite D call. The source is a human donor with melanoma. In DNA form, the CDR3 reads TGTGCCAGCAGTTACCTGGCCAATTATAACACCGGGGAGCTGTTTTTT. Translating it yields CASSYLANYNTGELFF.